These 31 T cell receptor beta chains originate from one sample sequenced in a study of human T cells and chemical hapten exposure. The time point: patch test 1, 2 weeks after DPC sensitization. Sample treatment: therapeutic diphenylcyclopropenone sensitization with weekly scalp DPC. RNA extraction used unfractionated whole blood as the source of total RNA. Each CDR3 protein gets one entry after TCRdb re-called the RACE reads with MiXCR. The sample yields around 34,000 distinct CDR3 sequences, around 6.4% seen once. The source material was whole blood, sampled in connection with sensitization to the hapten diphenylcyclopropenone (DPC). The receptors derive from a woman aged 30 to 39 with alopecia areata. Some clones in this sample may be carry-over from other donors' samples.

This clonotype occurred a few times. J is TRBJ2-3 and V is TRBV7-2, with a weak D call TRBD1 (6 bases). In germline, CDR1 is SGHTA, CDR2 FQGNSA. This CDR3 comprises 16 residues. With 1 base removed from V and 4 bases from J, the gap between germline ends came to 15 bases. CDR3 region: CASSLVGRGSADTQYF. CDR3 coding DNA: TGTGCCAGCAGCTTAGTAGGCAGGGGATCCGCAGATACGCAGTATTTT.

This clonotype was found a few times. CDR3 residues: CASSINVATNEKLFF. CDR3 in DNA: TGTGCCAGCAGCATTAACGTTGCAACTAATGAAAAACTGTTTTTT. The gene calls are TRBV6-5 and TRBJ1-4; no definite D call. Trimming took off 6 bases at V and 0 bases at J, with 11 bases between the two ends. Germline loops: CDR1 MNHEY, CDR2 SVGAGI. The length of the CDR3 is 15 residues.

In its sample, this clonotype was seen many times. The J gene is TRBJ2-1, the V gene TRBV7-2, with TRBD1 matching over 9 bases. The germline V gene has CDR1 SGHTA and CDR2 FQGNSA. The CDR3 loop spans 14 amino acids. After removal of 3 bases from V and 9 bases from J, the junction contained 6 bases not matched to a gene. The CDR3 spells CASSFRDRVSEQFF. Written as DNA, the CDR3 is TGTGCCAGCAGCTTCCGGGACAGGGTTAGTGAGCAGTTCTTC.

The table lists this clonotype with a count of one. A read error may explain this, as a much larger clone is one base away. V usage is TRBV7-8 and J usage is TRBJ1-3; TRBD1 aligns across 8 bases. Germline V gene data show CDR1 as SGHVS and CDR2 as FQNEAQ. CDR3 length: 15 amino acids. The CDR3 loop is CASSAGQAHRNTIFF. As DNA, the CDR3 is TGTGCCAGCAGCGCGGGACAGGCCCACCGAAACACCATATTTTTT.

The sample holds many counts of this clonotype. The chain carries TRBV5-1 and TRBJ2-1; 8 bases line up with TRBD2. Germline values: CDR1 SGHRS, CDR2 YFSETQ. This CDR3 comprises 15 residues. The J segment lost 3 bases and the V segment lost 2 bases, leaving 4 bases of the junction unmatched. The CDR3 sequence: CASSFSGDDYNEQFF. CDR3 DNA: TGCGCCAGCAGCTTTAGCGGGGACGACTACAATGAGCAGTTCTTC.

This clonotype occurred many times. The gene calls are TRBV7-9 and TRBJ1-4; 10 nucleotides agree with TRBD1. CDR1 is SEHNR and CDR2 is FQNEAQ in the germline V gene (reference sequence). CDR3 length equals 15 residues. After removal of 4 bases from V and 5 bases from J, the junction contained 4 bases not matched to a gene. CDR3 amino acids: CASSSADRGNEKLFF. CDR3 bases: TGTGCCAGCAGCTCCGCGGACAGGGGGAATGAAAAACTGTTTTTT.

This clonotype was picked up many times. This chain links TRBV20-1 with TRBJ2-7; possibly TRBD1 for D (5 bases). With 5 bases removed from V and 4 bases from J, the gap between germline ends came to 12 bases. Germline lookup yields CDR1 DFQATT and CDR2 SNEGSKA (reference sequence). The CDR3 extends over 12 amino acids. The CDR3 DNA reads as TGCAGTGCTGGTCCCCAGGGTTACGAGCAGTACTTC. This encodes CSAGPQGYEQYF.

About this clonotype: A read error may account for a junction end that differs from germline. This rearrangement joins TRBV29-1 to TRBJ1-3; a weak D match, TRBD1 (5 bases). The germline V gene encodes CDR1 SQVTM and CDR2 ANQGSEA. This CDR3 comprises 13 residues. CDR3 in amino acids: CSVQDSSGNTIYF. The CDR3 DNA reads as TGCAGCGTTCAAGACAGCTCTGGAAACACCATATATTTT. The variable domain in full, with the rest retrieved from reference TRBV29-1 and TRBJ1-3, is SAVISQKPSRDICQRGTSLTIQCQVDSQVTMMFWYRQQPGQSLTLIATANQGSEATYESGFVIDKFPISRPNLTFSTLTVSNMSPEDSSIYLCSVQDSSGNTIYFGEGSWLTVV.

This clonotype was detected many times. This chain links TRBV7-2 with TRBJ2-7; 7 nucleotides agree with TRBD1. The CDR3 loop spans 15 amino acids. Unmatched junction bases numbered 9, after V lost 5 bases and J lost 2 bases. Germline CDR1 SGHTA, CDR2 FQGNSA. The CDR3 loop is CASSMGQRTAYEQYF. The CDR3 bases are TGTGCCAGCAGCATGGGACAGAGAACTGCCTACGAGCAGTACTTC.

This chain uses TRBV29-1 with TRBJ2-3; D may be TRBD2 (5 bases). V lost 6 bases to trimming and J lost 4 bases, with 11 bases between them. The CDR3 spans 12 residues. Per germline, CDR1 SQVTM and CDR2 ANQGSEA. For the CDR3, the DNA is TGCAGCGTGACGCACGGGGCAGATACGCAGTATTTT. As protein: CSVTHGADTQYF.

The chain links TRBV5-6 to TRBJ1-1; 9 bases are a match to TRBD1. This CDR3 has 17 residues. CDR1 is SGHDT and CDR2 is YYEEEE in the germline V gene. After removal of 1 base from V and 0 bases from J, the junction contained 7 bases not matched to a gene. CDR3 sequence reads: CASSLIQGQGLNTEAFF. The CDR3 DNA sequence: TGTGCCAGCAGCTTGATTCAGGGACAGGGACTGAACACTGAAGCTTTCTTT. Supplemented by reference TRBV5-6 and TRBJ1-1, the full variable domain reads DAGVTQSPTHLIKTRGQQVTLRCSPKSGHDTVSWYQQALGQGPQFIFQYYEEEERQRGNFPDRFSGHQFPNYSSELNVNALLLGDSALYLCASSLIQGQGLNTEAFFGQGTRLTVV.

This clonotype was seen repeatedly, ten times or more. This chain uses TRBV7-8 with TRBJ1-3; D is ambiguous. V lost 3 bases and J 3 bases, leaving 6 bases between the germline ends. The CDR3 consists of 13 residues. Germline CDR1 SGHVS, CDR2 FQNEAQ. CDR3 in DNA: TGTGCCAGCAGCTTCCAGGATGGAAACACCATATATTTT. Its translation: CASSFQDGNTIYF.

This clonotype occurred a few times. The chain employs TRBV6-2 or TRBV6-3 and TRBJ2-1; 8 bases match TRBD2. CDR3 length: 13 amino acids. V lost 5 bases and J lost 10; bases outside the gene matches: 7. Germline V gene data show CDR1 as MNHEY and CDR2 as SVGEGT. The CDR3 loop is CASSPSGGREQFF. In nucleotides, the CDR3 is TGTGCCAGCAGTCCAAGCGGGGGTCGGGAGCAGTTCTTC.

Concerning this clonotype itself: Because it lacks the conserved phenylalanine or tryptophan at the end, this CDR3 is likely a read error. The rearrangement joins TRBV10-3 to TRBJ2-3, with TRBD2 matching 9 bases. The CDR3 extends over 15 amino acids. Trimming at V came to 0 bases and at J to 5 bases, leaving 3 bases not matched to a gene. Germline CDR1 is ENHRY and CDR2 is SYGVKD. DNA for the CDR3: TGTGCCATCAGTGAGTCTCAGCGGGGGGAAGATACGCAGTATTCT. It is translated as CAISESQRGEDTQYS.

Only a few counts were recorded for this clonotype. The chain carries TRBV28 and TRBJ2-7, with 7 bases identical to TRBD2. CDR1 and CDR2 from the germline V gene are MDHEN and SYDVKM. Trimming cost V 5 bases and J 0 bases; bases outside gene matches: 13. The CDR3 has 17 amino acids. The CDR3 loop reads CASSLPRWGGSSYEQYF. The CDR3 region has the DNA TGTGCCAGCAGTCTTCCGAGGTGGGGCGGGAGCTCCTACGAGCAGTACTTC.

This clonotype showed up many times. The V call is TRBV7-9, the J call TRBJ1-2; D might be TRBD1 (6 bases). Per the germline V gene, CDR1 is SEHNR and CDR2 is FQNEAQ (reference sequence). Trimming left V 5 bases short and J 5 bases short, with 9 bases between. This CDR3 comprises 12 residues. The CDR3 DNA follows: TGTGCCAGCAGCCCGACAGGATATGGCTACACCTTC. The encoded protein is CASSPTGYGYTF. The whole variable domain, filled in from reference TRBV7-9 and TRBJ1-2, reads DTGVSQNPRHKITKRGQNVTFRCDPISEHNRLYWYRQTLGQGPEFLTYFQNEAQLEKSRLLSDRFSAERPKGSFSTLEIQRTEQGDSAMYLCASSPTGYGYTFGSGTRLTVV.

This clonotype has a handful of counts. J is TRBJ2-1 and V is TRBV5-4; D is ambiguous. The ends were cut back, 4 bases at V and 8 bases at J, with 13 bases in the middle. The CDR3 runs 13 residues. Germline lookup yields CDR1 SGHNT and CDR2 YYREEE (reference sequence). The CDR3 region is CASSTRALDEQFF. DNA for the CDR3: TGTGCCAGCAGCACACGGGCCCTTGATGAGCAGTTCTTC.

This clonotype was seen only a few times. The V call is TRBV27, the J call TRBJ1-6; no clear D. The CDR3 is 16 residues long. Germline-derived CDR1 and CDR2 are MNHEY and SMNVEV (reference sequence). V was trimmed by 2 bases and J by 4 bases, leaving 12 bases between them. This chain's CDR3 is CASSLVGKVYNSPLHF. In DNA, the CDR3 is TGTGCCAGCAGTTTAGTAGGAAAAGTTTATAATTCACCCCTCCACTTT.

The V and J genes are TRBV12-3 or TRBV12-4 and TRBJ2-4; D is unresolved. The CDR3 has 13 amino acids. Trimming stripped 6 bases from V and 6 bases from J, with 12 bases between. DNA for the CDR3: TGTGCCAGCAGCATCGGCCCCCCAAACATTCAGTACTTC. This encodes CASSIGPPNIQYF.

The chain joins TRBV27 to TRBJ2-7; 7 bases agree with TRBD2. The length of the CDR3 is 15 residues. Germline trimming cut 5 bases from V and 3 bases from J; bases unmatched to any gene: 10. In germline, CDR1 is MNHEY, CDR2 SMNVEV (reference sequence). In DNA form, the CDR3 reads TGTGCCAGCAGTGCGCGGGGCGGGGGACTCTACGAGCAGTACTTC. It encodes CASSARGGGLYEQYF.

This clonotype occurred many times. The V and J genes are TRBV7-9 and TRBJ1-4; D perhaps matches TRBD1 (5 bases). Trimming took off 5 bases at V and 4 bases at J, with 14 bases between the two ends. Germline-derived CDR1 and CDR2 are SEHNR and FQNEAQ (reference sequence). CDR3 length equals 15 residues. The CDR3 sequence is CASSGPATVNEKLFF. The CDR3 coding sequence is TGTGCCAGCAGCGGTCCCGCGACAGTTAATGAAAAACTGTTTTTT.

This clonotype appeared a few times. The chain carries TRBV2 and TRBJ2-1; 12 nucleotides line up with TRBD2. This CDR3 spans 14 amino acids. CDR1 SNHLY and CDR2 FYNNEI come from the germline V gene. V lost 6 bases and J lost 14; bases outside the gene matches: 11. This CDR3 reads CASSSSGGGFRKFF. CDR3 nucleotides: TGTGCCAGCAGCTCTAGCGGGGGGGGATTCAGGAAGTTCTTC.

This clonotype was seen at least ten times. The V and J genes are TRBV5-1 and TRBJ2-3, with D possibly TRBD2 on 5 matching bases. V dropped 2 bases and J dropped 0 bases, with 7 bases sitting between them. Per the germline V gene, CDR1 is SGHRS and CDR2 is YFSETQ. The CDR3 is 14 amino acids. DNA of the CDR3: TGCGCCAGCAGCTTTTCGGGGAGCACAGATACGCAGTATTTT. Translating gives CASSFSGSTDTQYF.

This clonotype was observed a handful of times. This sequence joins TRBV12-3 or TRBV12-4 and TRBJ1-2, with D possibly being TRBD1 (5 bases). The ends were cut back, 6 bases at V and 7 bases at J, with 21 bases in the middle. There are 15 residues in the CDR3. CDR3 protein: CASRDSGTQESGYTF. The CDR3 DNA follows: TGTGCCAGCAGGGACTCCGGGACCCAAGAGAGTGGCTACACCTTC.

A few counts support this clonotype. The CDR3 DNA follows: TGCGCCAGCAGCGCCGATCGAGCCTCCTACAATGAGCAGTTCTTC. As protein: CASSADRASYNEQFF. The gene calls are TRBV5-1 and TRBJ2-1; unclear D gene. This CDR3 has 15 amino acids. Germline V gene data show CDR1 as SGHRS and CDR2 as YFSETQ. V was trimmed by 4 bases and J by 0 bases, leaving 11 bases between them.

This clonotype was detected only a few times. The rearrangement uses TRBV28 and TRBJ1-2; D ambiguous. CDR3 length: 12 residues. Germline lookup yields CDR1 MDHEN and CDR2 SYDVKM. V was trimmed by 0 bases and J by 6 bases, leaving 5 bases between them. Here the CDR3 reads CASSLWFDGYTF. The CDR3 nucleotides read TGTGCCAGCAGTTTATGGTTTGATGGCTACACCTTC.

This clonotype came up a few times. CDR3: CASSISTGGGIAEQYF. The CDR3 DNA sequence: TGTGCCAGCAGTATCTCAACAGGGGGCGGAATCGCCGAGCAGTACTTC. This rearrangement joins TRBV6-6 to TRBJ2-7; 9 positions agree with TRBD1. The germline V gene has CDR1 MNHNY and CDR2 SVGAGI (reference sequence). V was pared by 5 bases and J by 6 bases, with 14 bases of the junction left unmatched. The CDR3 is 16 amino acids.

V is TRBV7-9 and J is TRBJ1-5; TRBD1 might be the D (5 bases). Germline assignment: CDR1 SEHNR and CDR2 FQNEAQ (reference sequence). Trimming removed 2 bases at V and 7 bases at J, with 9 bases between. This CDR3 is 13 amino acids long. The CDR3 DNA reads TGTGCCAGCAGCTTAATGGGGGACCAGCCCCAGCATTTT. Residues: CASSLMGDQPQHF.

The CDR3 coding sequence is TGTGCCAGCAGCTCGCCCCGAGAGGGGAGCACAGATACGCAGTATTTT. This translates into CASSSPREGSTDTQYF. V is TRBV6-6 and J is TRBJ2-3; D might be TRBD1 or TRBD2, each matching 5 bases. V was trimmed by 6 bases and J by 0 bases, leaving 16 bases between them. The CDR3 contains 16 residues. CDR1 is MNHNY, CDR2 SVGAGI, per germline (reference sequence).

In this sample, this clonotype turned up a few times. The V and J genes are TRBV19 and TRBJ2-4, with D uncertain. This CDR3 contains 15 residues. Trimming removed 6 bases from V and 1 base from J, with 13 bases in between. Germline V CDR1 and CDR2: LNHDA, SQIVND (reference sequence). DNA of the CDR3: TGTGCCAGTAGCCTATCGAGACTTGCCAAAAACATTCAGTACTTC. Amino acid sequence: CASSLSRLAKNIQYF.

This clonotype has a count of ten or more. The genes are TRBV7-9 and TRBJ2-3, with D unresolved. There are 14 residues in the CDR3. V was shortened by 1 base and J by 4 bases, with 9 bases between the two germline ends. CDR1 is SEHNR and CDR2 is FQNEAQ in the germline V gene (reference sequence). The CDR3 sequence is CASSLGAPPDTQYF. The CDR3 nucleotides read TGTGCCAGCAGCTTAGGGGCCCCACCAGATACGCAGTATTTT. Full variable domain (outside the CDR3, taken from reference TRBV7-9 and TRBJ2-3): DTGVSQNPRHKITKRGQNVTFRCDPISEHNRLYWYRQTLGQGPEFLTYFQNEAQLEKSRLLSDRFSAERPKGSFSTLEIQRTEQGDSAMYLCASSLGAPPDTQYFGPGTRLTVL.